Listed here are 14 T cell receptor beta chains from one sample, sequenced in a study of regulatory T cells in long-lasting Graves disease. The time point is: newly diagnosed GD, antithyroid drugs for less than 3 months. RNA isolated from PBMCs was used to make the TCR library. Library construction for TCR beta used iRepertoire HTBI primers and Arm-PCR of CDR3 regions. TCRdb re-called the multiplex PCR reads with MiXCR, one entry per CDR3 protein. Here the sample spans 350,000 to 550,000 distinct CDR3 sequences, about 15% being singletons. These data also formed part of another study, on T cells in Graves' hyperthyroidism and ophthalmopathy.

The input for sequencing was peripheral blood mononuclear cells (PBMCs), taken at new diagnosis, from a patient treated with antithyroid drugs. These receptors came from a woman aged 25 to 39 with Graves disease.

This clonotype has more than one count but fewer than ten. The chain uses TRBV11-2 and TRBJ2-1, with 9 bases lining up with TRBD2. The CDR3 runs 16 residues. J gave up 6 bases and V 2 bases, and 8 bases lay outside the gene matches. Germline values: CDR1 SGHAT, CDR2 FQNNGV. This CDR3 reads CASSLRLAVGTNEQFF. CDR3 in DNA: TGTGCCAGCAGCTTAAGACTAGCGGTGGGGACCAATGAGCAGTTCTTC.

This clonotype was counted only a few times. The chain has TRBV20-1 and TRBJ1-5; 7 nucleotides align to TRBD1. The CDR3 totals 15 residues. Germline V gene sequence: CDR1 DFQATT, CDR2 SNEGSKA (reference sequence). V trimming: 4 bases; J trimming: 6 bases; junction bases outside the gene matches: 12. CDR3 bases: TGCAGTGCTAATTTGGTTGGGACAGATCGTCAGCCCCAGCATTTT. Protein sequence: CSANLVGTDRQPQHF.

This clonotype has a count of ten or more. V and J are TRBV11-2 and TRBJ1-5; D remains unclear. Germline assignment: CDR1 SGHAT and CDR2 FQNNGV. V was trimmed by 3 bases and J by 4 bases, leaving 10 bases between them. The CDR3 is made up of 14 amino acids. CDR3 sequence: CASSLPGTNQPQHF. The CDR3 DNA follows: TGTGCCAGCAGCTTGCCCGGAACTAATCAGCCCCAGCATTTT.

This clonotype was counted once. The rearrangement links TRBV25-1 to TRBJ2-3, with D unclear. CDR3 size: 14 residues. From germline, CDR1 is MGHDK and CDR2 SYGVNS. V was shortened by 8 bases and J by 7 bases, with 19 bases between the two germline ends. The CDR3 DNA is TGTGCCAGCCGCCCCCCCGAACAAATCTATACGCAGTATTTT. This translates into CASRPPEQIYTQYF.

This clonotype was seen more than once but under ten times. CDR3 DNA: TGTGCCATCAGTGAGTCAGCGGCTAGCGGGATCTACGAGCAGTACTTC. Translation gives CAISESAASGIYEQYF. This chain joins TRBV10-3 and TRBJ2-7, with TRBD2 matching over 9 bases. The CDR3 spans 16 residues. The junction had 6 bases not matched to a gene; V was cut back by 0 bases and J by 3 bases. Per the germline V gene, CDR1 is ENHRY and CDR2 is SYGVKD.

This clonotype showed up many times. The CDR3 is CASSIGTTSTDTQYF. CDR3 bases: TGTGCCAGCAGTATAGGGACAACTAGCACAGATACGCAGTATTTT. The chain uses TRBV27 and TRBJ2-3, with a weak D call TRBD1 (6 bases). This CDR3 is 15 amino acids long. Germline CDR1 and CDR2: MNHEY and SMNVEV (reference sequence). V was shortened by 5 bases and J by 0 bases, with 12 bases between the two germline ends.

Only a few counts were recorded for this clonotype. V is TRBV19 and J is TRBJ2-1; 8 bases are a match to TRBD1. CDR3 length equals 12 residues. The germline CDR1 and CDR2 sequences are LNHDA and SQIVND (reference sequence). The V gene end was trimmed by 10 bases and the J gene end by 9 bases; junction bases not matched to a gene: 8. The CDR3 region is CATRTGPGEQFF. DNA of the CDR3: TGTGCCACCAGGACAGGGCCCGGTGAGCAGTTCTTC.

This clonotype was seen repeatedly, ten times or more. This sequence joins TRBV28 and TRBJ2-1; TRBD2 is a possible D gene (5 bases). The CDR3 has 18 residues. V lost 0 bases to trimming and J lost 0 bases, with 15 bases between them. Germline lookup yields CDR1 MDHEN and CDR2 SYDVKM. Here the CDR3 DNA reads TGTGCCAGCAGTTTATGGGACTCCCCCTATTCCTCCTACAATGAGCAGTTCTTC. This gives the protein CASSLWDSPYSSYNEQFF.

The chain's CDR3 is CASSLILNTEAFF. CDR3 nucleotide sequence: TGTGCCAGCAGTTTAATTTTGAACACTGAAGCTTTCTTT. The chain employs TRBV12-3 or TRBV12-4 and TRBJ1-1; no reliable D call. V shed 2 bases and J shed 0 bases, with 4 bases lying between them. CDR3 size: 13 residues.

This clonotype was recorded at least ten times. This chain connects TRBV28 to TRBJ2-7; D is unclear. Trimming removed 4 bases at V and 4 bases at J, with 17 bases between. The CDR3 sequence is 15 residues long. Germline V gene sequence: CDR1 MDHEN, CDR2 SYDVKM. The CDR3 sequence is CASSSPGRSPYEQYF. In nucleotides, the CDR3 is TGTGCCAGCAGTTCCCCCGGCCGGTCCCCATACGAGCAGTACTTC.

As for this clonotype: A far larger clone is one nucleotide away, so this likely arose from a read error. The CDR3 sequence is CASSLSVSYEQFF. The CDR3 nucleotides read TGTGCCAGCAGCTTAAGCGTCTCCTACGAGCAGTTCTTC. The chain employs TRBV13 and TRBJ2-1; D unclear. V was clipped by 2 bases and J by 10 bases, with 12 bases between them. Germline lookup yields CDR1 PRHDT and CDR2 FYEKMQ (reference sequence). This CDR3 region has 13 residues.

The sample holds many counts of this clonotype. The chain combines TRBV2 with TRBJ2-3; a weak D match, TRBD2 (5 bases). Germline assignment: CDR1 SNHLY and CDR2 FYNNEI. The ends were cut back, 4 bases at V and 2 bases at J, with 10 bases in the middle. The length of the CDR3 is 14 residues. This CDR3 is CASSVSRDTDTQYF. The CDR3 coding sequence is TGTGCCAGCAGTGTAAGTCGGGACACAGATACGCAGTATTTT.

This clonotype turned up a few times. CDR3 sequence reads: CASSPGLAGNWEQYF. For the CDR3, the DNA is TGCGCCAGCAGCCCGGGACTAGCGGGGAATTGGGAGCAGTACTTC. V gene TRBV5-1 combines with J gene TRBJ2-7, with TRBD2 matching over 13 bases. The CDR3 has 15 amino acids. V trimming: 4 bases; J trimming: 7 bases; junction bases outside the gene matches: 8. Germline CDR1 reads SGHRS; CDR2 reads YFSETQ. Based on the CDR3 plus reference TRBV5-1 and TRBJ2-7, the full variable domain is KAGVTQTPRYLIKTRGQQVTLSCSPISGHRSVSWYQQTPGQGLQFLFEYFSETQRNKGNFPGRFSGRQFSNSRSEMNVSTLELGDSALYLCASSPGLAGNWEQYFGPGTRLTVT.

This clonotype has just a few counts. V is TRBV6-2 or TRBV6-3 and J is TRBJ1-6, with TRBD1 as a possible D gene (6 bases). V was trimmed by 5 bases and J by 5 bases, leaving 19 bases between them. CDR3 size: 17 residues. Per the germline V gene, CDR1 is MNHEY and CDR2 is SVGEGT. CDR3 bases: TGTGCCAGCAGTCGCCCCCAGGGGAATGGGCATAATTCACCCCTCCACTTT. Its protein is CASSRPQGNGHNSPLHF.